What follows is one TCR beta chain and its context. The entry originates in a study of blood T cell repertoires in COVID-19. For the study at large: Acute-phase and convalescent COVID-19 samples originated in the United States, Italy and Spain.

Per the study methods: Using reference gene primer amplification, nucleated cell counts were estimated. The method was immunoSEQ multiplex PCR; TCRdb's version includes in-frame clones alone and lacks a portion of them. The DNA was the basis for D and trimming; V, J and clone size are from that table. The data show roughly 420,000 clones, with approximately 90% seen just once and 0.95% to 1% held by the top ten. The V end was cut by 5 bases, the J end by 2 bases, with 15 bases between. CDR1 and CDR2 (germline): SGHTA, FQGTGA. The CDR3 sequence is 16 residues long. All enrollees were about 18 to 90 years old and from fewer than 25 US areas.

The sequence was collected from a woman between 25 and 40 years old with acute COVID-19. Sequenced material: PBMCs or T cells enriched from blood (not recorded which). This sequence joins TRBV7-3 and TRBJ2-2, with D perhaps matching TRBD1 (6 bases). In DNA form, the CDR3 reads TGTGCCAGCAGCATGCCACAGGGAAGAAACACCGGGGAGCTGTTTTTT. This encodes CASSMPQGRNTGELFF.